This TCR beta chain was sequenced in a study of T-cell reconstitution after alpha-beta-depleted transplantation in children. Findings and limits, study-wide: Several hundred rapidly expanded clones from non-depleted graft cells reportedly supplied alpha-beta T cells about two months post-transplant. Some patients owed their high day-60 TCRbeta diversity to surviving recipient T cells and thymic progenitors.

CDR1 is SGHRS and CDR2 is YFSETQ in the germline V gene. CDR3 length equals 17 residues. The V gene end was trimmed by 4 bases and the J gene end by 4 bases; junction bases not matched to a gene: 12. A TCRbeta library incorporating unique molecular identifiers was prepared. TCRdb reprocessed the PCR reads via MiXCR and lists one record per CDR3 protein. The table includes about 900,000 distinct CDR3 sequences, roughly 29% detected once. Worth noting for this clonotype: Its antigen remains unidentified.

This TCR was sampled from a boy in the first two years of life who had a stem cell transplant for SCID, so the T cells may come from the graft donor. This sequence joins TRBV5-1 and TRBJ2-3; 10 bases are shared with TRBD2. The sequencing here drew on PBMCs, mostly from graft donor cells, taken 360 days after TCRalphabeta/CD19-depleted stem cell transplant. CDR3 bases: TGCGCCAGCAGCCCCCTCCCTAGCGGGGGAGAGGCAGATACGCAGTATTTT. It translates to CASSPLPSGGEADTQYF.